Below, 30 T cell receptor beta chains from the same sample are listed, as sequenced in a study of T-cell memory formation after mild COVID-19. Each CDR3 protein is one row after TCRdb ran MiXCR on the 5' RACE reads. This table has roughly 250,000 distinct CDR3 sequences, about 16% appearing once. Source material: PBMCs or a T cell subset sorted from them (not recorded which). The receptors come from a man in his late teens or twenties who had mild COVID-19 (a few samples of this study predate the infection). Cell type and time point are not known.

This clonotype was seen a few times. The CDR3 protein is CASSLEPRTGYNEQFF. The CDR3 DNA sequence: TGTGCCAGCAGCTTAGAGCCTCGGACAGGCTACAATGAGCAGTTCTTC. This chain uses TRBV7-6 with TRBJ2-1; 7 bases are shared with TRBD1. The germline CDR1 and CDR2 sequences are SGHVS and FNYEAQ. With 1 base clipped from V and 3 bases from J, the junction kept 6 bases outside the gene matches. The CDR3 sequence is 16 residues long.

The rearrangement uses TRBV6-5 and TRBJ1-5; tentative D call: TRBD1 (6 bases). V lost 2 bases to trimming and J lost 4 bases, with 15 bases between them. Germline lookup yields CDR1 MNHEY and CDR2 SVGAGI. This CDR3 has 16 amino acids. The CDR3 nucleotides read TGTGCCAGCAGTTACGCGGGTCCGCAGGGGAATCAGCCCCAGCATTTT. Its translation: CASSYAGPQGNQPQHF.

The gene calls are TRBV7-2 and TRBJ2-7; D unresolved. V was clipped by 1 base and J by 4 bases, with 8 bases between them. Germline values: CDR1 SGHTA, CDR2 FQGNSA. The CDR3 sequence is 13 residues long. The CDR3 loop reads CASSLETGYEQYV. CDR3 in DNA: TGTGCCAGCAGCTTAGAGACTGGGTACGAGCAGTACGTC.

This clonotype was seen a handful of times. The chain joins TRBV6-1 to TRBJ2-3, with TRBD2 matching over 12 bases. Germline V lookup: CDR1 MNHNS, CDR2 SASEGT. J was trimmed by 4 bases and V by 2 bases; bases with no gene match: 1. The CDR3 is made up of 15 amino acids. The CDR3 here is CASSELAGGPDTQYF. CDR3 nucleotide sequence: TGTGCCAGCAGTGAACTAGCGGGGGGGCCAGATACGCAGTATTTT.

This clonotype was counted only a few times. This rearrangement joins TRBV5-1 to TRBJ2-3; 7 nucleotides line up with TRBD2. V shed 4 bases, J shed 6 bases, and the junction held 11 bases outside the gene matches. The CDR3 sequence is 15 residues long. In germline, CDR1 is SGHRS, CDR2 YFSETQ. For the CDR3, the DNA is TGCGCCAGCAGCCTCCCGAGCGGGGCTGAGGATACGCAGTATTTT. Protein sequence: CASSLPSGAEDTQYF.

The chain carries TRBV5-1 and TRBJ1-5, with D unresolved. This CDR3 contains 13 residues. The germline V gene encodes CDR1 SGHRS and CDR2 YFSETQ. Trimming stripped 4 bases from V and 4 bases from J, with 9 bases between. The CDR3 nucleotides read TGCGCCAGCAGCCACGAGGTAAATCAGCCCCAGCATTTT. Amino acid sequence: CASSHEVNQPQHF.

This chain uses TRBV20-1 with TRBJ2-3; the D is unclear. V shed 7 bases and J shed 0 bases, with 26 bases lying between them. In germline, CDR1 is DFQATT, CDR2 SNEGSKA (reference sequence). The CDR3 has 18 residues. This chain's CDR3 is CSGSGRNSWGPSTDTQYF. CDR3 sequence (DNA): TGCAGTGGCTCCGGACGCAATAGTTGGGGTCCTAGCACAGATACGCAGTATTTT.

This clonotype occurred a few times. The chain combines TRBV30 with TRBJ2-3, with TRBD1 matching 9 bases. V dropped 1 base and J dropped 4; count of bases not matched to a gene: 9. The germline CDR1 and CDR2 sequences are GTSNPN and SVGIG (reference sequence). The CDR3 loop spans 16 amino acids. CDR3 amino acids: CAWSASGTGRPDTQYF. The DNA for the CDR3 is TGTGCCTGGAGTGCATCCGGGACAGGGCGCCCAGATACGCAGTATTTT.

This clonotype was seen only a few times. V gene TRBV2 combines with J gene TRBJ1-5; 9 nucleotides line up with TRBD1. Germline-derived CDR1 and CDR2 are SNHLY and FYNNEI. The CDR3 length is 16 residues. J lost 2 bases, V lost 5 bases, and 7 bases had no gene match. In nucleotides, the CDR3 is TGTGCCAGCAGTCGTCGGACAGGGGTTGGCAATCAGCCCCAGCATTTT. It codes for CASSRRTGVGNQPQHF.

DNA of the CDR3: TGTGCCAGCAGCCAAGACTGGGGGGACGAGCAGTACTTC. Protein sequence: CASSQDWGDEQYF. The J gene is TRBJ2-7, the V gene TRBV4-2; perhaps TRBD2 as D (6 bases). This CDR3 comprises 13 residues. Germline CDR1 LGHNA, CDR2 YNFKEQ. V lost 0 bases and J 5 bases, leaving 8 bases between the germline ends.

This chain connects TRBV15 to TRBJ1-1, with D perhaps matching TRBD1 (6 bases). The CDR3 runs 12 residues. V lost 8 bases and J 3 bases, leaving 10 bases between the germline ends. Germline CDR1 is LNHNV and CDR2 is YYDKDF (reference sequence). The CDR3 reads CATRRQDTEAFF. CDR3 in DNA: TGTGCCACCCGACGACAGGACACTGAAGCTTTCTTT.

In its sample, this clonotype was seen a few times. The chain employs TRBV7-2 and TRBJ2-7, with D possibly matching TRBD1 (5 bases). V was cut by 4 bases and J by 4 bases, with 11 bases left in between. CDR3 size: 13 residues. Germline V gives CDR1 SGHTA, CDR2 FQGNSA. The CDR3 region has the DNA TGTGCCAGCAGCTCGGACATCATTTACGAGCAGTACTTC. Translated: CASSSDIIYEQYF. Complete variable domain (other parts from reference TRBV7-2 and TRBJ2-7): GAGVSQSPSNKVTEKGKDVELRCDPISGHTALYWYRQSLGQGLEFLIYFQGNSAPDKSGLPSDRFSAERTGGSVSTLTIQRTQQEDSAVYLCASSSDIIYEQYFGPGTRLTVT.

This clonotype was detected only a few times. The rearrangement joins TRBV3-1 to TRBJ2-5, with D unresolved. CDR3 length equals 15 residues. The ends were cut back, 0 bases at V and 4 bases at J, with 12 bases in the middle. Germline V gene lookup returns CDR1 LGHDT and CDR2 YNNKEL (reference sequence). The CDR3 coding sequence is TGTGCCAGCAGCCAAGATTATTGGGTGGGAGAGACCCAGTACTTC. Translated: CASSQDYWVGETQYF.

The chain uses TRBV6-2 or TRBV6-3 and TRBJ2-2; D not certain. This CDR3 comprises 15 residues. Per germline, CDR1 MNHEY and CDR2 SVGEGT. Trimming shortened V by 6 bases and J by 2 bases, and 13 bases separated the two germline ends. The CDR3 loop is CASRPPGYNTGELFF. The CDR3 coding sequence is TGTGCCAGCAGGCCTCCTGGGTATAACACCGGGGAGCTGTTTTTT.

The table lists this clonotype with a few counts. The V and J genes are TRBV12-3 or TRBV12-4 and TRBJ1-5; D call uncertain. This CDR3 has 13 residues. The germline V and J ends were trimmed by 3 bases and 9 bases, with 12 bases remaining between them. CDR3 coding DNA: TGTGCCAGCAGTTTTGACCGGCAATCGCCCCAGCATTTT. It yields the protein CASSFDRQSPQHF.

This clonotype has just a few counts. The chain has TRBV7-2 and TRBJ2-5; D may be TRBD1 or TRBD2 (6 bases each). V was trimmed by 3 bases and J by 4 bases, leaving 15 bases between them. Per germline, CDR1 SGHTA and CDR2 FQGNSA. This CDR3 region has 15 residues. The chain's CDR3 is CASSFGGGVGETQYF. The CDR3 bases are TGTGCCAGCAGCTTCGGGGGCGGGGTAGGAGAGACCCAGTACTTC.

This clonotype was counted only a few times. This chain uses TRBV2 with TRBJ1-3; TRBD1 is a possible D gene (6 bases). Per germline, CDR1 SNHLY and CDR2 FYNNEI. The CDR3 spans 13 residues. The V and J ends lost 7 bases and 4 bases respectively, with 11 bases between them. The CDR3, as DNA: TGTGCCAGCATTACAGACAGGGGAAACACCATATATTTT. Encoded protein: CASITDRGNTIYF.

This clonotype was picked up a small number of times. The CDR3: CASSFEAGINSPLHF. CDR3 coding DNA: TGTGCCAGCAGCTTCGAGGCAGGGATTAATTCACCCCTCCACTTT. The chain couples TRBV7-2 to TRBJ1-6; a possible D gene is TRBD1 (5 bases). This CDR3 is built from 15 residues. Germline values: CDR1 SGHTA, CDR2 FQGNSA. Trimming removed 3 bases from V and 6 bases from J, with 12 bases in between.

This clonotype was seen more than once but under ten times. This chain links TRBV28 with TRBJ2-6; D is unclear. Germline-derived CDR1 and CDR2 are MDHEN and SYDVKM. This CDR3 has 16 residues. V was pared by 7 bases and J by 0 bases, with 13 bases between. This CDR3 is CASNGDTHSGANVLTF. The CDR3 DNA reads as TGTGCCAGCAACGGCGACACCCACTCTGGGGCCAACGTCCTGACTTTC. Full variable domain (rest looked up from reference TRBV28 and TRBJ2-6): DVKVTQSSRYLVKRTGEKVFLECVQDMDHENMFWYRQDPGLGLRLIYFSYDVKMKEKGDIPEGYSVSREKKERFSLILESASTNQTSMYLCASNGDTHSGANVLTFGAGSRLTVL.

V gene TRBV29-1 combines with J gene TRBJ1-5; D is unclear. The CDR3 has 13 amino acids. Germline V gene data show CDR1 as SQVTM and CDR2 as ANQGSEA. Trimming stripped 4 bases from V and 0 bases from J, with 7 bases between. In DNA, the CDR3 is TGCAGCGTTGGTACAGTTAGCAATCAGCCCCAGCATTTT. Amino acid sequence: CSVGTVSNQPQHF.

This clonotype was seen a handful of times. The chain employs TRBV20-1 and TRBJ1-5, with 9 bases lining up with TRBD1. Looked up from germline, CDR1 is DFQATT and CDR2 is SNEGSKA (reference sequence). This CDR3 spans 13 amino acids. CDR3 sequence (DNA): TGCAGCGGACAGGGGTATAGCAATCAGCCCCAGCATTTT. This encodes CSGQGYSNQPQHF.

The rearrangement joins TRBV2 to TRBJ2-1, with D perhaps assigned TRBD1 or TRBD2 (5 bases each). Germline V gene data show CDR1 as SNHLY and CDR2 as FYNNEI. V lost 8 bases and J lost 6, with 5 bases in between. The CDR3 length is 10 residues. CDR3 region: CASGGNEQFF. For the CDR3, the DNA is TGTGCCAGCGGGGGCAATGAGCAGTTCTTC. Together with reference TRBV2 and TRBJ2-1, the CDR3 gives the full variable domain: EPEVTQTPSHQVTQMGQEVILRCVPISNHLYFYWYRQILGQKVEFLVSFYNNEISEKSEIFDDQFSVERPDGSNFTLKIRSTKLEDSAMYFCASGGNEQFFGPGTRLTVL.

This chain connects TRBV20-1 to TRBJ2-7; D unresolved. CDR1 and CDR2 (germline): DFQATT, SNEGSKA (reference sequence). V was cut by 5 bases and J by 3 bases, with 8 bases left in between. The length of the CDR3 is 11 residues. This CDR3 is CSAANDYEQYV. The CDR3 nucleotides are TGCAGTGCTGCCAACGACTACGAGCAGTACGTC.

This chain connects TRBV12-3 or TRBV12-4 to TRBJ2-3; D is unresolved. V was cut by 3 bases and J by 4 bases, with 8 bases left in between. The CDR3 is 13 amino acids. The CDR3 DNA reads TGTGCCAGCAGTTTTTACGGTGCAGATACGCAGTATTTT. The encoded protein is CASSFYGADTQYF.

This chain uses TRBV7-2 with TRBJ2-5; D is perhaps TRBD1 (5 bases). With 5 bases removed from V and 7 bases from J, the gap between germline ends came to 11 bases. The CDR3 is made up of 12 amino acids. Per the germline V gene, CDR1 is SGHTA and CDR2 is FQGNSA. The chain's CDR3 is CASSQGYRTQYF. In DNA, the CDR3 is TGTGCCAGCAGCCAGGGCTATCGGACCCAGTACTTC.

In DNA form, the CDR3 reads TGTGCCAGCAGTAGTCCTCCGGGGACTACACACAATGAGCAGTTCTTC. This encodes CASSSPPGTTHNEQFF. The chain links TRBV6-2 or TRBV6-3 to TRBJ2-1; TRBD2 aligns across 7 bases. This CDR3 contains 16 residues. J lost 5 bases, V lost 5 bases, and 12 bases had no gene match. CDR1 and CDR2 from the germline V gene are MNHEY and SVGEGT.

The V and J genes are TRBV11-2 and TRBJ2-3; D remains ambiguous. With 7 bases removed from V and 0 bases from J, the gap between germline ends came to 11 bases. The CDR3 loop spans 14 amino acids. In germline, CDR1 is SGHAT, CDR2 FQNNGV. As DNA, the CDR3 is TGTGCCAGCACCCTCAGTGGGAGCACAGATACGCAGTATTTT. Residues: CASTLSGSTDTQYF. The entire variable domain, with the rest obtained from reference TRBV11-2 and TRBJ2-3, is as follows: EAGVAQSPRYKIIEKRQSVAFWCNPISGHATLYWYQQILGQGPKLLIQFQNNGVVDDSQLPKDRFSAERLKGVDSTLKIQPAKLEDSAVYLCASTLSGSTDTQYFGPGTRLTVL.

This clonotype came up many times. The V call is TRBV12-3 or TRBV12-4, the J call TRBJ2-3; a possible D gene is TRBD2 (5 bases). This CDR3 is built from 14 residues. V dropped 2 bases and J dropped 4 bases, with 10 bases sitting between them. The CDR3 DNA reads as TGTGCCAGCAGTTTAAACCGGGGAGCAGATACGCAGTATTTT. It is translated as CASSLNRGADTQYF.

The chain employs TRBV28 and TRBJ1-4; D is perhaps TRBD1 (5 bases). Between the trimmed V and J ends, which lost 7 bases and 8 bases, there was a span of 17 bases. From germline, CDR1 is MDHEN and CDR2 SYDVKM. The CDR3 contains 14 residues. The CDR3 coding sequence is TGTGCCAGCACCCCCGGGACGGCTGGGGAAAAACTGTTTTTT. Its translation is CASTPGTAGEKLFF. The variable domain in full, completed from reference TRBV28 and TRBJ1-4, reads DVKVTQSSRYLVKRTGEKVFLECVQDMDHENMFWYRQDPGLGLRLIYFSYDVKMKEKGDIPEGYSVSREKKERFSLILESASTNQTSMYLCASTPGTAGEKLFFGSGTQLSVL.

This clonotype came up once. The V gene is TRBV27, the J gene TRBJ1-2, with a possible D match to TRBD1 (5 bases). The CDR3 consists of 12 residues. V lost 10 bases to trimming and J lost 7 bases, with 16 bases between them. Germline loops: CDR1 MNHEY, CDR2 SMNVEV (reference sequence). The CDR3 loop is CAMGGSWGGYTF. CDR3 in DNA: TGTGCCATGGGGGGTTCCTGGGGTGGCTACACCTTC.